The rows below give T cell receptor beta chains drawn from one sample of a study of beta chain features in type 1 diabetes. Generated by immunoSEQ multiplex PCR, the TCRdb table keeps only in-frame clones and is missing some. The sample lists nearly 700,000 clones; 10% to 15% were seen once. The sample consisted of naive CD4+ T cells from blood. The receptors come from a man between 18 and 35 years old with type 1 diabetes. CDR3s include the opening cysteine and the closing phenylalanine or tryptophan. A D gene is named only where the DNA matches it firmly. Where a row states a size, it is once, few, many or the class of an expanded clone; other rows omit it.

TGTGCCAGCTCATACGACAGGGGCAATGAGCAGTTCTTC	CASSYDRGNEQFF	TRBJ2-1	few	TRBV18	TRBD1
TGTGCCAGCAGTGTCTTTCGAGGGGATTCACCCCTCCACTTT	CASSVFRGDSPLHF	TRBJ1-6	few	TRBV2	NA
TGTGCCAGTAGGAGGGTGGTGAATAATGGCTACACCTTC	CASRRVVNNGYTF	TRBJ1-2	NA	TRBV19	NA
TGTGCCAGCAGCCCCCGGGGTAGCGGTATAGGAGATGAGCAGTTCTTC	CASSPRGSGIGDEQFF	TRBJ2-1	NA	TRBV9	NA
TGTGCCAGCACCCGGGGGGACTGGAGAGGCTACACCTTC	CASTRGDWRGYTF	TRBJ1-2	few	TRBV7-9	NA
TGTGCCAGCAGCTCTCAGAACTCCTACGAGCAGTACTTC	CASSSQNSYEQYF	TRBJ2-7	NA	TRBV7-9	NA
TGTGCCTGGAGTACGAGAGACAGGGATCACTCACCCCTCCACTTT	CAWSTRDRDHSPLHF	TRBJ1-6	NA	TRBV30	TRBD1
TGTGCCAGCAGTTTAATGGGCACTGAAGCTTTCTTT	CASSLMGTEAFF	TRBJ1-1	NA	TRBV28	NA
TGTGCCATCAGTGAGTTAAGGATGTCGGGACCCTACGAGCAGTACTTC	CAISELRMSGPYEQYF	TRBJ2-7	few	TRBV10-3	NA
TGTGCCTGGAGTGATAAGACAGGGGGAAATGAAAAACTGTTTTTT	CAWSDKTGGNEKLFF	TRBJ1-4	few	TRBV30	TRBD1
TGTGCCAGCTCACCAACGGGGACCACAGATACGCAGTATTTT	CASSPTGTTDTQYF	TRBJ2-3	few	TRBV18	NA
TGTGCCAGCTCGGGGGTTACCTACGAGCAGTACTTC	CASSGVTYEQYF	TRBJ2-7	NA	TRBV7-6	NA
TGTGCCAGCAGCTCCCCGGGACAGGGCTATGGCTACACCTTC	CASSSPGQGYGYTF	TRBJ1-2	NA	TRBV6-5	TRBD1
TGTGCCAGCATTGCAACACAGCCGGGACGGATGAACACTGAAGCTTTCTTT	CASIATQPGRMNTEAFF	TRBJ1-1	few	TRBV25-1	NA
TGTGCCAGCAGCCCCGGGACACCTAACACCGGGGAGCTGTTTTTT	CASSPGTPNTGELFF	TRBJ2-2	few	TRBV7-3	NA
TGTGCCAGCACCCCCCAGGTCGGGTTCCACAATGAGCAGTTCTTC	CASTPQVGFHNEQFF	TRBJ2-1	NA	TRBV5-4	NA
TGTGCCAGCAGCTTACAAGGGCGCGACGGAAACACCATATATTTT	CASSLQGRDGNTIYF	TRBJ1-3	few	TRBV7-9	NA
TGTGCCAGCACCCCTAGGGGGGGCACCGGGGAGCTGTTTTTT	CASTPRGGTGELFF	TRBJ2-2	few	TRBV7-9	NA
TGTGCCAGCCGATCTCCCGGACAGGTAGCCTACGAGCAGTACTTC	CASRSPGQVAYEQYF	TRBJ2-7	few	TRBV28	TRBD1
TGTGCCAGCAGCTCCTCCCGGGCAGGGCTGGAGGAGACCCAGTACTTC	CASSSSRAGLEETQYF	TRBJ2-5	NA	TRBV7-2	NA
TGTGCCAGCAGGTCGCCTGGGTCACCCCTCCACTTT	CASRSPGSPLHF	TRBJ1-6	NA	TRBV6-5	NA
TGCGCCAGCAGCCAGGTACACGCCCGACGCACCGGGGAGCTGTTTTTT	CASSQVHARRTGELFF	TRBJ2-2	NA	TRBV4-1	NA
TGCGCCAGCAGCTTGACCAGACCCGGGGAGCTGTTTTTT	CASSLTRPGELFF	TRBJ2-2	NA	TRBV5-1	NA
TGTGCCAGCAGTTACTCGACGGGCTATAATTCACCCCTCCACTTT	CASSYSTGYNSPLHF	TRBJ1-6	NA	TRBV6-5	NA
TGCAGCGTTAGATTAGCTATCAACGAGCAGTACTTC	CSVRLAINEQYF	TRBJ2-7	NA	TRBV29-1	NA
TGTGCCAGCAGTCTCGGGTGGGCTAGCGGCTTCACAGATACGCAGTATTTT	CASSLGWASGFTDTQYF	TRBJ2-3	NA	TRBV27	TRBD2
TGTGCCAGCAGGCGAAGGAACTCTGGGGCCAACGTCCTGACTTTC	CASRRRNSGANVLTF	TRBJ2-6	NA	TRBV5-4	NA
TGCAGCGTTGAAGCAGGGGCCACAGATACGCAGTATTTT	CSVEAGATDTQYF	TRBJ2-3	NA	TRBV29-1	NA
TGTGCCAGCAGACCCCCTTCGGGAGCCAAAAACATTCAGTACTTC	CASRPPSGAKNIQYF	TRBJ2-4	NA	TRBV6-1	NA
TGCGCCAGCAGCCTGGAGGGGGTGACCTACAATGAGCAGTTCTTC	CASSLEGVTYNEQFF	TRBJ2-1	few	TRBV5-1	NA
TGTGCCAGCAGCGTAGGGTCTTTCCTCGGTGGCACTGAAGCTTTCTTT	CASSVGSFLGGTEAFF	TRBJ1-1	few	TRBV9	NA
TGTGCCACCAGCAGGGACAGCTATGGCTACACCTTC	CATSRDSYGYTF	TRBJ1-2	NA	TRBV15	NA
TGTGCCAGCAGCCCCTATAGACAGGCGAATGGCTACACCTTC	CASSPYRQANGYTF	TRBJ1-2	NA	TRBV7-2	NA
TGTGCCAGCAGCCCCCAGCGGGGCGGCTACAATGAGCAGTTCTTC	CASSPQRGGYNEQFF	TRBJ2-1	NA	TRBV14	TRBD2
TGTGCCTGGAGTCCGGGACAGGGAAGAGCTTTCTTT	CAWSPGQGRAFF	TRBJ1-1	NA	TRBV30	TRBD1
TGTGCCAGCAGTGAGCTATCGGGGCGAACTGAAGCTTTCTTT	CASSELSGRTEAFF	TRBJ1-1	NA	TRBV6-1	NA
TGTGCCAGCAGCTTCGACAGGGGATTCACTGAAGCTTTCTTT	CASSFDRGFTEAFF	TRBJ1-1	few	TRBV7-9	TRBD1